These 28 T cell receptor beta chains came from one sample sequenced in a study of shared clonotypes between healthy human individuals. TCRdb keeps only in-frame clones here, not all; method: immunoSEQ multiplex PCR. The sample comprises 1,500,000 or so clones, approximately 98.5% of which are singletons, and roughly 0.35% rests with the top ten. Sequencing was performed on naive CD4+ T cells sorted from blood. Subset defined: CD45RA+ positively selected. The receptors originated from a man aged 25-45 years in good health.

The chain links TRBV29-1 to TRBJ1-1, with 7 bases aligning to TRBD1. After removal of 5 bases from V and 6 bases from J, the junction contained 6 bases not matched to a gene. Germline-derived CDR1 and CDR2 are SQVTM and ANQGSEA. This CDR3 is built from 12 residues. In nucleotides, the CDR3 is TGCAGCGTTAGGAGACAGGGCTCTGAAGCTTTCTTT. Translated: CSVRRQGSEAFF.

This clone has just a few counts. The chain joins TRBV28 to TRBJ1-4; D unclear. Germline CDR1 MDHEN, CDR2 SYDVKM. This CDR3 comprises 14 residues. Trimming removed 5 bases at V and 8 bases at J, with 15 bases between. In DNA form, the CDR3 reads TGTGCCAGCAGTCCCGCCCGGGTCTTGGAAAAACTGTTTTTT. Amino acids: CASSPARVLEKLFF.

To note about this clone: Different DNA sequences within this sample yield the same CDR3. The rearrangement uses TRBV5-5 and TRBJ1-5; 7 bases map to TRBD1. Trimming took 4 bases from V and 2 from J; bases not matched to a gene: 3. Germline V gene lookup returns CDR1 SGHKS and CDR2 YYEKEE (reference sequence). This CDR3 comprises 14 residues. CDR3 DNA: TGTGCCAGCAGCCGACAGGGAGGCAATCAGCCCCAGCATTTT. It encodes CASSRQGGNQPQHF.

The V call is TRBV27, the J call TRBJ1-4; possible D gene TRBD1, 6 bases. The V end was cut by 6 bases, the J end by 4 bases, with 12 bases between. Germline loops: CDR1 MNHEY, CDR2 SMNVEV (reference sequence). CDR3 size: 14 residues. CDR3 bases: TGTGCCAGCAGGAGGGGGACGGTTAATGAAAAACTGTTTTTT. Protein sequence: CASRRGTVNEKLFF. The complete variable domain, with remaining parts taken from reference TRBV27 and TRBJ1-4, reads EAQVTQNPRYLITVTGKKLTVTCSQNMNHEYMSWYRQDPGLGLRQIYYSMNVEVTDKGDVPEGYKVSRKEKRNFPLILESPSPNQTSLYFCASRRGTVNEKLFFGSGTQLSVL.

This chain connects TRBV7-9 to TRBJ1-1; 11 bases line up with TRBD1. The CDR3 sequence is 14 residues long. CDR1 is SEHNR and CDR2 is FQNEAQ in the germline V gene (reference sequence). After removal of 9 bases from V and 4 bases from J, the junction contained 7 bases not matched to a gene. The CDR3 loop reads CASSPGQGVTEAFF. In DNA form, the CDR3 reads TGTGCCAGTTCACCGGGACAGGGGGTCACTGAAGCTTTCTTT.

V and J are TRBV27 and TRBJ2-7; 9 nucleotides agree with TRBD1. CDR1 is MNHEY and CDR2 is SMNVEV in the germline V gene (reference sequence). Losses at the gene ends were 4 bases for V and 0 bases for J; bases not matched to a gene: 7. This CDR3 is built from 16 residues. The CDR3: CASSWGGTGISYEQYF. Written as DNA, the CDR3 is TGTGCCAGCAGTTGGGGTGGGACAGGGATCTCCTACGAGCAGTACTTC.

This sequence joins TRBV4-3 and TRBJ2-5; D gene ambiguous. Germline CDR1 LGHNA, CDR2 YSLEER. This CDR3 has 10 residues. Trimming pared 5 bases from V and 9 bases from J, leaving 7 bases between. The CDR3 sequence is CASSWGSQYF. CDR3 sequence (DNA): TGCGCCAGCAGCTGGGGTTCCCAGTACTTC.

The V and J genes are TRBV5-8 and TRBJ2-1; tentatively, D is TRBD1 or TRBD2 (6 bases each). V was shortened by 1 base and J by 7 bases, with 15 bases between the two germline ends. The CDR3 is made up of 15 amino acids. In germline, CDR1 is SGHTS, CDR2 YDEGEE. For the CDR3, the DNA is TGTGCCAGCAGCTTGCTTCCGGGGGCGCCGAATGAGCAGTTCTTC. This codes for CASSLLPGAPNEQFF.

The J gene is TRBJ2-5, the V gene TRBV14; the D gene is possibly TRBD1 (5 bases). CDR3 length equals 16 residues. The V gene lost 0 bases and the J gene lost 5 bases, with 16 bases spanning the gap. Germline V gives CDR1 SGHDN, CDR2 FVKESK. The CDR3 reads CASSQEGQGRVETQYF. CDR3 nucleotide sequence: TGTGCCAGCAGCCAAGAAGGCCAGGGTAGGGTGGAGACCCAGTACTTC.

The CDR3 nucleotides are TGTGCCAGCAGCACCCGGGATAAAACTTCCTACGAGCAGTACTTC. Amino acids: CASSTRDKTSYEQYF. The chain recombines TRBV7-2 with TRBJ2-7; D is perhaps TRBD2 (5 bases). V lost 5 bases to trimming and J lost 1 base, with 15 bases between them. CDR1 is SGHTA, CDR2 FQGNSA, per germline. CDR3 length equals 15 residues.

V and J are TRBV20-1 and TRBJ2-7; D ambiguous. This CDR3 is 11 amino acids long. Trimming removed 6 bases at V and 7 bases at J, with 13 bases between. Germline lookup yields CDR1 DFQATT and CDR2 SNEGSKA (reference sequence). The CDR3 nucleotides are TGCAGTGCAAGGTCAGTCGAGGAGCAGTACTTC. Amino acids: CSARSVEEQYF.

The chain has TRBV11-2 and TRBJ1-1; TRBD1 matches 8 bases. This CDR3 has 15 amino acids. The germline V gene has CDR1 SGHAT and CDR2 FQNNGV. The J segment lost 3 bases and the V segment lost 5 bases, leaving 8 bases of the junction unmatched. The CDR3 sequence: CASSHRQGSDTEAFF. The CDR3 DNA is TGTGCCAGCAGCCACAGACAGGGGTCGGACACTGAAGCTTTCTTT.

This clone was seen only once. The CDR3 region is CASSKQGNSNQPQHF. For the CDR3, the DNA is TGTGCCAGCTCTAAACAGGGTAATAGCAATCAGCCCCAGCATTTT. This chain joins TRBV18 and TRBJ1-5; TRBD1 is a possible D gene (6 bases). V was trimmed by 6 bases and J by 0 bases, leaving 12 bases between them. This CDR3 contains 15 residues. The V gene's germline CDR1 is KGHSH and CDR2 LQKENI.

The chain carries TRBV4-3 and TRBJ1-4; possibly TRBD1 for D (6 bases). V lost 7 bases and J 7 bases, leaving 22 bases between the germline ends. CDR3 length: 16 amino acids. Germline-derived CDR1 and CDR2 are LGHNA and YSLEER. Here the CDR3 reads CASTLTTGPRGEKLFF. The CDR3, as DNA: TGCGCCAGCACCCTAACCACCGGGCCCAGGGGTGAAAAACTGTTTTTT.

J is TRBJ2-2 and V is TRBV19; tentatively, D is TRBD2 (6 bases). Trimming shortened V by 10 bases and J by 4 bases, and 10 bases separated the two germline ends. This CDR3 has 12 amino acids. Germline V lookup: CDR1 LNHDA, CDR2 SQIVND (reference sequence). The CDR3 protein is CAMRDLTGELFF. CDR3 DNA sequence: TGTGCCATGCGGGACCTCACCGGGGAGCTGTTTTTT.

This clone was seen just once. The chain is built from TRBV29-1 and TRBJ1-1, with D unclear. Looked up from germline, CDR1 is SQVTM and CDR2 is ANQGSEA. V was pared by 3 bases and J by 2 bases, with 10 bases between. The CDR3 contains 13 residues. CDR3 in amino acids: CSVERTANTEAFF. CDR3 sequence (DNA): TGCAGCGTTGAGCGGACGGCAAACACTGAAGCTTTCTTT. Based on the CDR3 plus reference TRBV29-1 and TRBJ1-1, the full variable domain is SAVISQKPSRDICQRGTSLTIQCQVDSQVTMMFWYRQQPGQSLTLIATANQGSEATYESGFVIDKFPISRPNLTFSTLTVSNMSPEDSSIYLCSVERTANTEAFFGQGTRLTVV.

As regards this clone: Other DNA sequences of this sample code for an identical CDR3. This chain uses TRBV9 with TRBJ2-1; D might be TRBD2 (5 bases). The germline gives CDR1 SGDLS, CDR2 YYNGEE. The CDR3 extends over 16 amino acids. The V end lost 0 bases, the J end lost 0 bases, and 10 bases lay between the germline ends. The CDR3 protein is CASSVEGGLSYNEQFF. Written as DNA, the CDR3 is TGTGCCAGCAGCGTAGAGGGCGGGCTCTCCTACAATGAGCAGTTCTTC. The variable domain in full, with the rest retrieved from reference TRBV9 and TRBJ2-1, is DSGVTQTPKHLITATGQRVTLRCSPRSGDLSVYWYQQSLDQGLQFLIQYYNGEERAKGNILERFSAQQFPDLHSELNLSSLELGDSALYFCASSVEGGLSYNEQFFGPGTRLTVL.

The genes are TRBV27 and TRBJ1-1; possible D gene TRBD1, 5 bases. V shed 8 bases and J shed 3 bases, with 22 bases lying between them. The CDR3 consists of 16 residues. In germline, CDR1 is MNHEY, CDR2 SMNVEV (reference sequence). The CDR3 is CASHRGFRGVDTEAFF. CDR3 coding DNA: TGTGCCAGCCACCGAGGGTTCCGGGGGGTAGACACTGAAGCTTTCTTT.

This chain connects TRBV19 to TRBJ1-1, with D unresolved. The CDR3 contains 15 residues. The germline V and J ends were trimmed by 6 bases and 0 bases, with 14 bases remaining between them. Germline CDR1 reads LNHDA; CDR2 reads SQIVND (reference sequence). CDR3 bases: TGTGCCAGTAGGAAAGGGCACAGCCTGAACACTGAAGCTTTCTTT. This codes for CASRKGHSLNTEAFF.

On this clone: The sample has other DNA sequences that encode this CDR3 too. The CDR3 loop is CASSPTGWNTEAFF. CDR3 in DNA: TGTGCCAGCAGTCCAACAGGGTGGAACACTGAAGCTTTCTTT. The V call is TRBV28, the J call TRBJ1-1, with a weak D call TRBD1 (6 bases). CDR3 length: 14 amino acids. V lost 5 bases and J 1 base, leaving 11 bases between the germline ends. Germline lookup yields CDR1 MDHEN and CDR2 SYDVKM. The whole variable domain, remainder taken from reference TRBV28 and TRBJ1-1, is DVKVTQSSRYLVKRTGEKVFLECVQDMDHENMFWYRQDPGLGLRLIYFSYDVKMKEKGDIPEGYSVSREKKERFSLILESASTNQTSMYLCASSPTGWNTEAFFGQGTRLTVV.

V usage is TRBV7-9 and J usage is TRBJ2-7, with 10 positions matching TRBD2. The germline CDR1 and CDR2 sequences are SEHNR and FQNEAQ (reference sequence). CDR3 length: 17 residues. V was pared by 1 base and J by 1 base, with 7 bases of the junction left unmatched. CDR3 DNA sequence: TGTGCCAGCAGCTTAGACCTAGCGGGAGTCGGGTCCTACGAGCAGTACTTC. Translation gives CASSLDLAGVGSYEQYF. The entire variable domain, with the rest obtained from reference TRBV7-9 and TRBJ2-7, is as follows: DTGVSQNPRHKITKRGQNVTFRCDPISEHNRLYWYRQTLGQGPEFLTYFQNEAQLEKSRLLSDRFSAERPKGSFSTLEIQRTEQGDSAMYLCASSLDLAGVGSYEQYFGPGTRLTVT.

The chain links TRBV30 to TRBJ1-1; TRBD1 is a possible D gene (6 bases). Germline CDR1 is GTSNPN and CDR2 is SVGIG (reference sequence). The CDR3 runs 13 residues. V gave up 5 bases and J gave up 1 base, with 11 bases separating them. The CDR3 is CAWGHRENTEAFF. The CDR3 bases are TGTGCCTGGGGTCACAGGGAGAACACTGAAGCTTTCTTT.

This clone appeared once. The gene calls are TRBV29-1 and TRBJ2-3; 8 bases map to TRBD2. CDR3 length: 12 amino acids. Germline CDR1 SQVTM, CDR2 ANQGSEA. The trim removed 6 bases at V and 5 bases at J, leaving 4 bases unmatched. The CDR3 DNA reads TGCAGCGTAGGACTAGCTATAGATACGCAGTATTTT. Its translation: CSVGLAIDTQYF.

This chain links TRBV7-9 with TRBJ1-2; D possibly corresponds to TRBD1 (6 bases). This CDR3 contains 14 residues. V was cut by 6 bases and J by 7 bases, with 18 bases left in between. Germline lookup yields CDR1 SEHNR and CDR2 FQNEAQ (reference sequence). In nucleotides, the CDR3 is TGTGCCAGCAGACCGGACAGCCGCGCGTCTGGCTACACCTTC. This gives the protein CASRPDSRASGYTF.

The chain links TRBV2 to TRBJ2-3, with D uncertain. Trimming took off 4 bases at V and 3 bases at J, with 5 bases between the two ends. The CDR3 loop spans 12 amino acids. Germline CDR1 is SNHLY and CDR2 is FYNNEI. The CDR3 DNA sequence: TGTGCCAGCAGTGTGGAGACAGATACGCAGTATTTT. Translated: CASSVETDTQYF.

This chain links TRBV7-7 with TRBJ2-1, with D perhaps matching TRBD1 (8 bases). Trimming stripped 2 bases from V and 9 bases from J, with 14 bases between. This CDR3 has 14 amino acids. The germline CDR1 and CDR2 sequences are SSHAT and FNYEAQ (reference sequence). The CDR3 region is CASSLTGGASEQFF. The CDR3 DNA reads TGTGCCAGCAGCTTAACAGGGGGGGCCTCTGAGCAGTTCTTC.

V usage is TRBV28 and J usage is TRBJ1-5, with D possibly TRBD1 on 5 matching bases. CDR3 length equals 18 residues. Between the trimmed V and J ends, which lost 2 bases and 0 bases, there was a span of 17 bases. Per the germline V gene, CDR1 is MDHEN and CDR2 is SYDVKM. CDR3 region: CASSLGGVAGYSNQPQHF. The CDR3 DNA is TGTGCCAGCAGTTTAGGAGGGGTGGCGGGCTATAGCAATCAGCCCCAGCATTTT.

The chain couples TRBV14 to TRBJ2-7, with 8 bases lining up with TRBD1. The CDR3 consists of 14 residues. V was pared by 5 bases and J by 4 bases, with 7 bases of the junction left unmatched. The germline V gene has CDR1 SGHDN and CDR2 FVKESK. The CDR3 nucleotides are TGTGCCAGCAGCAAGACAGGGGAGCCGTACGAGCAGTACTTC. Its protein is CASSKTGEPYEQYF.